This T cell receptor beta chain was recorded in a study of blood T cell repertoires in COVID-19. Looking at the study overall: Donors in the United States, Italy and Spain gave samples during acute or convalescent COVID-19. The analysed material was cDNA or gDNA that came from T cells, B-cell-depleted T cells, or PBMCs.

The CDR3 runs 13 residues. In germline, CDR1 is LGHNT, CDR2 FRNRAP. The ends were cut back, 0 bases at V and 8 bases at J, with 10 bases in the middle. Sequencing used immunoSEQ multiplex PCR; TCRdb keeps in-frame clones, though not all of them. The data contain over 120,000 clones, approximately 90% of them singletons. The V call is TRBV12-5, the J call TRBJ1-2; D call uncertain. Sequenced sample: peripheral blood. The clonotype comes from a man aged 55 to 70 with active or convalescent COVID-19. The chain's CDR3 is CASGLVPGSGYTF. CDR3 coding DNA: TGTGCTAGTGGTTTGGTACCGGGAAGCGGCTACACCTTC.